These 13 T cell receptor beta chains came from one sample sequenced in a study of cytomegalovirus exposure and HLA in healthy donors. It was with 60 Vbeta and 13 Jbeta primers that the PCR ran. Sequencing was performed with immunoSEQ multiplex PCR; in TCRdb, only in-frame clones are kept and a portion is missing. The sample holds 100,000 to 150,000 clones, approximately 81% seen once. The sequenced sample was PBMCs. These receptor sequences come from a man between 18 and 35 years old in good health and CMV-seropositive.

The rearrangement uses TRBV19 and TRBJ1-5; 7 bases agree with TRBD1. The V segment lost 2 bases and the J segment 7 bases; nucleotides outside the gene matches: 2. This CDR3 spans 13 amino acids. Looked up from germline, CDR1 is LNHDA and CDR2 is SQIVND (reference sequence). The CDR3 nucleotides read TGTGCCAGTAGTATACAGGGGGACCAGCCCCAGCATTTT. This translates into CASSIQGDQPQHF. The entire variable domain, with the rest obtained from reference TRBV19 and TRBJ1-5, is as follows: DGGITQSPKYLFRKEGQNVTLSCEQNLNHDAMYWYRQDPGQGLRLIYYSQIVNDFQKGDIAEGYSVSREKKESFPLTVTSAQKNPTAFYLCASSIQGDQPQHFGDGTRLSIL.

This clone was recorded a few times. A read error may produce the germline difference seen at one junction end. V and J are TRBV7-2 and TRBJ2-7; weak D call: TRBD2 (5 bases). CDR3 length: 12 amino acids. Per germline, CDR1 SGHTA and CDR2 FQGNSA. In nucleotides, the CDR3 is TGTTCCAGGAGCAAGTCGGGATACGAGCAGTACTTC. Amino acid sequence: CSRSKSGYEQYF.

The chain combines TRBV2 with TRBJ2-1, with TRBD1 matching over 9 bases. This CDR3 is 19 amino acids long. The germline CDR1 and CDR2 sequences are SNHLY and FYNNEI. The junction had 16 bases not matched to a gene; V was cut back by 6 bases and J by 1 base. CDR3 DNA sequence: TGTGCCAGCAGCGCCCGGACAGGGGTTAAGATTAGGTCCTACAATGAGCAGTTCTTC. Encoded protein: CASSARTGVKIRSYNEQFF.

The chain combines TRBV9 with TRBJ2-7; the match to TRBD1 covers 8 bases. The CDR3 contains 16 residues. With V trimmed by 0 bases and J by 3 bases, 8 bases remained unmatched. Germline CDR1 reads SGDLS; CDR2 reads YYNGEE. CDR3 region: CASSVGQGTPYYEQYF. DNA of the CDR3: TGTGCCAGCAGCGTAGGACAGGGGACGCCATACTACGAGCAGTACTTC.

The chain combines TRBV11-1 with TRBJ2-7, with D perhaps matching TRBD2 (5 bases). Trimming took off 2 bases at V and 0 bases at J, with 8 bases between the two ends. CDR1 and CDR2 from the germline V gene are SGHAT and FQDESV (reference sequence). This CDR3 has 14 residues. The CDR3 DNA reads TGTGCCAGCAGCTTAAGAGGGTTCTCCTACGAGCAGTACTTC. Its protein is CASSLRGFSYEQYF.

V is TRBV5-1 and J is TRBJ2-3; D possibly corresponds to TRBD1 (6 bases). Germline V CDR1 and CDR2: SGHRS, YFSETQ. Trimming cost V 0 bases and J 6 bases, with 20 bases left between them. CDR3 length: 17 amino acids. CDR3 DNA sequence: TGCGCCAGCAGCTTGGGGTACACAGGGCCCTCCCCCGATACGCAGTATTTT. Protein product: CASSLGYTGPSPDTQYF. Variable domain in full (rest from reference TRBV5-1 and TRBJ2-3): KAGVTQTPRYLIKTRGQQVTLSCSPISGHRSVSWYQQTPGQGLQFLFEYFSETQRNKGNFPGRFSGRQFSNSRSEMNVSTLELGDSALYLCASSLGYTGPSPDTQYFGPGTRLTVL.

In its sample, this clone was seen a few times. CDR3: CASLASPLSLFDTQYF. CDR3 coding DNA: TGTGCCAGCTTAGCCTCGCCCCTTAGTCTATTTGATACGCAGTATTTT. The chain links TRBV7-2 to TRBJ2-3; no firm D call. Germline CDR1 reads SGHTA; CDR2 reads FQGNSA. V lost 8 bases and J 6 bases, leaving 24 bases between the germline ends. The CDR3 runs 16 residues.

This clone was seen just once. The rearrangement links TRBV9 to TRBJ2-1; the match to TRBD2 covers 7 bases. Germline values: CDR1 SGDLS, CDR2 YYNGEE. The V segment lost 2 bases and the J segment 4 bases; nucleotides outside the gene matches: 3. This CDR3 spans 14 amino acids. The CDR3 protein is CASSVRGLYNEQFF. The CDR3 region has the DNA TGTGCCAGCAGCGTGCGGGGGTTGTACAATGAGCAGTTCTTC.

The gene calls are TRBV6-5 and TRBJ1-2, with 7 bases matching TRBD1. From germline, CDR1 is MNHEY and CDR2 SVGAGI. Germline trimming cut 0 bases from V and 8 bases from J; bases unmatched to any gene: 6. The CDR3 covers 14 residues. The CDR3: CASSYSTGAEGYTF. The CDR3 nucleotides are TGTGCCAGCAGTTACTCCACAGGGGCGGAAGGCTACACCTTC.

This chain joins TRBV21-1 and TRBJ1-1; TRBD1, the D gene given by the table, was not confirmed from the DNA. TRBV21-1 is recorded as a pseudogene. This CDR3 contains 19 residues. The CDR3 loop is CASSKSCRGPGQANTEAFF. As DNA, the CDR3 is TGTGCCAGCAGCAAAAGTTGCCGGGGTCCGGGACAGGCGAACACTGAAGCTTTCTTT.

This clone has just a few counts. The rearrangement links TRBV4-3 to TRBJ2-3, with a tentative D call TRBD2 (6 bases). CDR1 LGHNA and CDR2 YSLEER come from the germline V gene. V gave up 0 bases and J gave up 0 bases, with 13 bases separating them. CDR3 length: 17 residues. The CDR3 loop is CASSQESAGKSTDTQYF. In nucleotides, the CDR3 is TGCGCCAGCAGCCAAGAATCCGCGGGAAAGAGCACAGATACGCAGTATTTT.

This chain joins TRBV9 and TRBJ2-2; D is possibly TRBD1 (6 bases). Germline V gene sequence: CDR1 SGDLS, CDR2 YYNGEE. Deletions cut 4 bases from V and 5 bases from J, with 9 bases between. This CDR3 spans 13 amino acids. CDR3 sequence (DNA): TGTGCCAGCAGCCCCACAGGGACCGGGGAGCTGTTTTTT. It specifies CASSPTGTGELFF. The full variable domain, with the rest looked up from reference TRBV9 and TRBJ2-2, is DSGVTQTPKHLITATGQRVTLRCSPRSGDLSVYWYQQSLDQGLQFLIQYYNGEERAKGNILERFSAQQFPDLHSELNLSSLELGDSALYFCASSPTGTGELFFGEGSRLTVL.

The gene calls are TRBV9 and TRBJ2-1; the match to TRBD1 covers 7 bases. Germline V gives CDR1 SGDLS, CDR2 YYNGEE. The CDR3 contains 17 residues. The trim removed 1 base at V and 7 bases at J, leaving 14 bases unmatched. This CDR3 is CASSVTVNGQVSNEQFF. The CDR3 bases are TGTGCCAGCAGCGTAACGGTAAACGGACAGGTTAGTAATGAGCAGTTCTTC.